These 28 T cell receptor beta chains share one sample of origin, sequenced in a study of blood T cell repertoires in COVID-19. Produced via immunoSEQ multiplex PCR; TCRdb's table is partial and in-frame only. The sample shows over 250,000 clones, roughly 80% of them seen only once. The specimen sequenced was PBMCs or T cells enriched from blood (not recorded which). These receptor sequences come from a man between 35 and 55 years old who had been exposed to COVID-19.

The DNA for the CDR3 is TGTGCCAGCAGGATGGCGGATGGCTACACCTTC. Translation: CASRMADGYTF. This chain uses TRBV25-1 with TRBJ1-2; D is ambiguous. The CDR3 extends over 11 amino acids. V was shortened by 6 bases and J by 6 bases, with 8 bases between the two germline ends. Germline loops: CDR1 MGHDK, CDR2 SYGVNS.

The V gene is TRBV6-2 or TRBV6-3, the J gene TRBJ2-7, with D unresolved. CDR1 and CDR2 from the germline V gene are MNHEY and SVGEGT. The CDR3 consists of 11 residues. Trimming left V 5 bases short and J 3 bases short, with 5 bases between. CDR3 coding DNA: TGTGCCAGCAGTAATCGCTACGAGCAGTACTTC. It codes for CASSNRYEQYF.

This clone came up once. The J gene is TRBJ2-1, the V gene TRBV7-9, with D perhaps TRBD2 (5 bases). The CDR3 covers 15 residues. Trimming left V 0 bases short and J 3 bases short, with 9 bases between. The germline V gene has CDR1 SEHNR and CDR2 FQNEAQ (reference sequence). The CDR3 DNA reads as TGTGCCAGCAGCTTAGCGTCCCGGGGCTACAATGAGCAGTTCTTC. As protein: CASSLASRGYNEQFF.

This clone was observed a single time. The rearrangement links TRBV18 to TRBJ2-3; TRBD2 agrees at 8 bases. The J segment lost 6 bases and the V segment lost 6 bases, leaving 5 bases of the junction unmatched. Germline assignment: CDR1 KGHSH and CDR2 LQKENI. The CDR3 sequence is 13 residues long. CDR3 protein: CASSPGGHDTQYF. CDR3 bases: TGTGCCAGCTCGCCGGGGGGGCATGATACGCAGTATTTT.

This clone was seen once. V usage is TRBV6-2 or TRBV6-3 and J usage is TRBJ2-7, with TRBD2 matching over 10 bases. CDR3 length: 16 residues. Germline V CDR1 and CDR2: MNHEY, SVGEGT. V gave up 4 bases and J gave up 4 bases; unmatched junction bases: 10. The CDR3, as DNA: TGTGCCAGCAGTTTTCCATCCTCTAGCGGGAGTTACGAGCAGTACTTC. Translating gives CASSFPSSSGSYEQYF.

The gene calls are TRBV6-1 and TRBJ1-4, with D unclear. CDR1 and CDR2 from the germline V gene are MNHNS and SASEGT. The ends were cut back, 0 bases at V and 7 bases at J, with 15 bases in the middle. CDR3 size: 16 residues. CDR3 DNA sequence: TGTGCCAGCAGTGAAGCGGTCAGTCGGGGTTCTGAAAAACTGTTTTTT. Protein sequence: CASSEAVSRGSEKLFF.

The J gene is TRBJ2-3, the V gene TRBV5-8; perhaps TRBD2 as D (6 bases). V was clipped by 4 bases and J by 5 bases, with 8 bases between them. Germline V gives CDR1 SGHTS, CDR2 YDEGEE. The CDR3 contains 12 residues. The CDR3 protein is CASSGRLDTQYF. As DNA, the CDR3 is TGTGCCAGCAGCGGGAGGTTAGATACGCAGTATTTT.

This clone was found a few times. This chain uses TRBV6-5 with TRBJ1-2; D is unresolved. The V end was cut by 6 bases, the J end by 5 bases, with 13 bases between. Germline lookup yields CDR1 MNHEY and CDR2 SVGAGI. This CDR3 has 13 residues. The CDR3 spells CASSNRLIYGYTF. CDR3 sequence (DNA): TGTGCCAGCAGCAACCGACTGATATATGGCTACACCTTC.

The V gene is TRBV7-6, the J gene TRBJ2-2; D possibly corresponds to TRBD2 (5 bases). V was trimmed by 5 bases and J by 4 bases, leaving 14 bases between them. Germline CDR1 SGHVS, CDR2 FNYEAQ. This CDR3 is built from 15 residues. The CDR3 DNA sequence: TGTGCCAGCAGCCGTTCCGGGAAGGGCACCGGGGAGCTGTTTTTT. Its protein product is CASSRSGKGTGELFF.

The rearrangement uses TRBV19 and TRBJ1-5; no clear D gene. V was trimmed by 6 bases and J by 7 bases, leaving 13 bases between them. The CDR3 sequence is 13 residues long. The V gene's germline CDR1 is LNHDA and CDR2 SQIVND (reference sequence). In DNA form, the CDR3 reads TGTGCCAGTAGCTCCGGGGTTGGGCAGCCCCAGCATTTT. Translating it yields CASSSGVGQPQHF.

This sequence joins TRBV5-1 and TRBJ2-1, with 7 nucleotides matching TRBD2. Germline CDR1 reads SGHRS; CDR2 reads YFSETQ. The V segment lost 0 bases and the J segment 2 bases; nucleotides outside the gene matches: 8. The CDR3 runs to 17 residues. The CDR3 coding sequence is TGCGCCAGCAGCTTGGCCGTGAGCGGGACCACCTACAATGAGCAGTTCTTC. This sequence encodes CASSLAVSGTTYNEQFF.

The rearrangement joins TRBV3-1 (or the pseudogene TRBV3-2) to TRBJ2-1; 7 bases agree with TRBD2. With V trimmed by 2 bases and J by 7 bases, 8 bases remained unmatched. The CDR3 runs to 15 residues. Germline assignment: CDR1 LGHDT and CDR2 YNNKEL (reference sequence). In DNA, the CDR3 is TGTGCCAGCAGCCAAACAGCGGGAACTAGTAATGAGCAGTTCTTC. Translation: CASSQTAGTSNEQFF.

The chain uses TRBV19 and TRBJ2-3; TRBD1 might be the D (5 bases). The germline V and J ends were trimmed by 3 bases and 6 bases, with 10 bases remaining between them. The CDR3 consists of 13 residues. The V gene's germline CDR1 is LNHDA and CDR2 SQIVND (reference sequence). In DNA, the CDR3 is TGTGCCAGTAGTATGACAGATGCCGATACGCAGTATTTT. Translated: CASSMTDADTQYF.

The genes are TRBV11-2 and TRBJ2-4, with D perhaps matching TRBD2 (5 bases). Germline CDR1 reads SGHAT; CDR2 reads FQNNGV. This CDR3 contains 13 residues. V dropped 5 bases and J dropped 7 bases, with 12 bases sitting between them. The CDR3 coding sequence is TGTGCCAGCAGCATCCCGGGGTATAACATTCAGTACTTC. Translating it yields CASSIPGYNIQYF.

This chain connects TRBV5-1 to TRBJ1-2, with D tentatively TRBD1 (6 bases). This CDR3 is built from 13 residues. V gave up 3 bases and J gave up 3 bases, with 9 bases separating them. Germline V gene sequence: CDR1 SGHRS, CDR2 YFSETQ. CDR3 amino acids: CASSSDSHYGYTF. CDR3 nucleotide sequence: TGCGCCAGCAGCTCGGACAGCCACTATGGCTACACCTTC.

CDR3 in amino acids: CASSPGQGDEQYF. The DNA for the CDR3 is TGCGCCAGCAGCCCGGGACAGGGGGACGAGCAGTACTTC. The chain combines TRBV5-1 with TRBJ2-7, with 11 bases aligning to TRBD1. CDR3 length equals 13 residues. Germline values: CDR1 SGHRS, CDR2 YFSETQ. The J segment lost 5 bases and the V segment lost 4 bases, leaving 2 bases of the junction unmatched.

The chain employs TRBV9 and TRBJ1-1; D is uncertain. The CDR3 is 14 amino acids. Deletions cut 0 bases from V and 1 base from J, with 7 bases between. Germline V gene data show CDR1 as SGDLS and CDR2 as YYNGEE. The CDR3 loop reads CASSVVTRNTEAFF. The CDR3 DNA is TGTGCCAGCAGCGTAGTTACGAGGAACACTGAAGCTTTCTTT. The full variable domain, rest sourced from reference TRBV9 and TRBJ1-1, is DSGVTQTPKHLITATGQRVTLRCSPRSGDLSVYWYQQSLDQGLQFLIQYYNGEERAKGNILERFSAQQFPDLHSELNLSSLELGDSALYFCASSVVTRNTEAFFGQGTRLTVV.

In this sample, this clone turned up a few times. This rearrangement joins TRBV7-3 to TRBJ1-1, with a tentative D call TRBD1 (5 bases). Trimming removed 1 base at V and 8 bases at J, with 11 bases between. The germline V gene encodes CDR1 SGHTA and CDR2 FQGTGA. The CDR3 is 13 residues long. This CDR3 reads CASSLINQGEAFF. As DNA, the CDR3 is TGTGCCAGCAGCTTAATCAATCAGGGAGAAGCTTTCTTT. Supplemented by reference TRBV7-3 and TRBJ1-1, the full variable domain reads GAGVSQTPSNKVTEKGKYVELRCDPISGHTALYWYRQSLGQGPEFLIYFQGTGAADDSGLPNDRFFAVRPEGSVSTLKIQRTERGDSAVYLCASSLINQGEAFFGQGTRLTVV.

The chain recombines TRBV12-1 with TRBJ2-7; the listed D gene, TRBD2, was not tested against the DNA. TRBV12-1 is a known pseudogene. This CDR3 has 18 residues. In DNA, the CDR3 is TGTGCCAGCAGCTCCCGTAAGACTAGCAGGGGAATTTGCTACGAGCAGTACTTC. Residues: CASSSRKTSRGICYEQYF.

The genes are TRBV18 and TRBJ1-5; 7 positions match TRBD1. The V gene end was trimmed by 4 bases and the J gene end by 5 bases; junction bases not matched to a gene: 5. The germline V gene has CDR1 KGHSH and CDR2 LQKENI. This CDR3 spans 14 amino acids. CDR3 sequence reads: CASSLDRDHQPQHF. The DNA of the CDR3 is TGTGCCAGCTCACTCGACAGGGATCATCAGCCCCAGCATTTT.

The chain's CDR3 is CASSVTAGGTDTQYF. CDR3 DNA: TGTGCCAGCAGCGTAACGGCGGGAGGAACAGATACGCAGTATTTT. J is TRBJ2-3 and V is TRBV9, with 8 positions matching TRBD2. The CDR3 is 15 amino acids. Germline CDR1 SGDLS, CDR2 YYNGEE. V shed 1 base and J 3 bases; nucleotides not matched to a gene: 4.

V gene TRBV10-1 combines with J gene TRBJ2-2; the D gene is possibly TRBD1 (6 bases). Trimming left V 3 bases short and J 3 bases short, with 8 bases between. In germline, CDR1 is WNHNN, CDR2 SYGVQD (reference sequence). The CDR3 sequence is 14 residues long. DNA of the CDR3: TGCGCCAGCAGTGAAAGGACAGACACCGGGGAGCTGTTTTTT. Residues: CASSERTDTGELFF.

The chain carries TRBV7-2 and TRBJ2-3; D might be TRBD2 (6 bases). The ends were cut back, 3 bases at V and 3 bases at J, with 10 bases in the middle. This CDR3 spans 14 amino acids. Germline CDR1 and CDR2: SGHTA and FQGNSA. CDR3 DNA sequence: TGTGCCAGCAGCTTTAGCGGCACGACAGATACGCAGTATTTT. Its translation is CASSFSGTTDTQYF.

The chain employs TRBV18 and TRBJ1-6, with D maybe TRBD1 (6 bases). V was cut by 2 bases and J by 9 bases, with 14 bases left in between. The CDR3 length is 15 residues. The germline V gene has CDR1 KGHSH and CDR2 LQKENI. The CDR3 DNA reads TGTGCCAGCTCACCAAAACAGGGCGAGAGTTCACCCCTCCACTTT. Protein: CASSPKQGESSPLHF.

The chain recombines TRBV12-5 with TRBJ2-7; 9 positions agree with TRBD1. CDR3 size: 19 residues. Germline V CDR1 and CDR2: LGHNT, FRNRAP. V shed 0 bases, J shed 2 bases, and the junction held 14 bases outside the gene matches. In nucleotides, the CDR3 is TGTGCTAGTGGTTTGGTACTCCGCCAGACAGGGGGGATGACCTACGAGCAGTACTTC. Translated: CASGLVLRQTGGMTYEQYF.

This clone was found a few times. J is TRBJ2-1 and V is TRBV12-3 or TRBV12-4; TRBD2 might be the D (5 bases). V was pared by 5 bases and J by 0 bases, with 5 bases between. CDR3 length: 13 amino acids. CDR3 sequence reads: CASSGLSYNEQFF. In DNA, the CDR3 is TGTGCCAGCAGTGGACTCTCCTACAATGAGCAGTTCTTC.

The CDR3 sequence: CASSERLAGGSEQFF. As DNA, the CDR3 is TGTGCCAGCAGCGAGCGACTAGCGGGAGGTAGCGAGCAGTTCTTC. The rearrangement uses TRBV11-2 and TRBJ2-1; 13 bases agree with TRBD2. From germline, CDR1 is SGHAT and CDR2 FQNNGV. The junction had 8 bases not matched to a gene; V was cut back by 5 bases and J by 10 bases. This CDR3 has 15 residues.

The V call is TRBV18, the J call TRBJ1-4, with D perhaps TRBD1 (5 bases). CDR1 and CDR2 from the germline V gene are KGHSH and LQKENI. The V and J ends lost 8 bases and 13 bases respectively, with 14 bases between them. The CDR3 spans 11 residues. The CDR3, as DNA: TGTGCCAGCACCAGTACAGGCGGACTGTTTTTT. Residues: CASTSTGGLFF.